Following are 27 T cell receptor beta chains from one sample sequenced in a study of blood T cell repertoires in COVID-19. Generated by immunoSEQ multiplex PCR, the TCRdb table keeps only in-frame clones and is missing some. The sample holds roughly 300,000 clones, about nine tenths seen once. Sequenced input: PBMCs or T cells enriched from blood (not recorded which). The receptors stem from a woman aged 40 to 49 with acute COVID-19.

For the CDR3, the DNA is TGTGCCAGCAGCCAAGAAAGGGGGCCGCCGGGTGAAAAACTGTTTTTT. Its protein product is CASSQERGPPGEKLFF. The chain couples TRBV4-2 to TRBJ1-4, with 7 bases matching TRBD1. Germline V CDR1 and CDR2: LGHNA, YNFKEQ. The V and J ends lost 0 bases and 7 bases, in that order; junction bases with no gene match: 8. This CDR3 has 16 amino acids.

V usage is TRBV7-7 and J usage is TRBJ2-5; 12 bases align to TRBD2. Germline-derived CDR1 and CDR2 are SSHAT and FNYEAQ (reference sequence). With 5 bases clipped from V and 5 bases from J, the junction kept 18 bases outside the gene matches. The CDR3 contains 19 residues. CDR3 coding DNA: TGTGCCAGCAGCGCCCGGACTAGCGGGATTGGTGTGGATCGTGAGACCCAGTACTTC. This translates into CASSARTSGIGVDRETQYF.

The J gene is TRBJ2-1, the V gene TRBV11-3; 8 bases are shared with TRBD2. Trimming took 1 base from V and 3 from J; bases not matched to a gene: 2. Germline V gene data show CDR1 as SGHNT and CDR2 as YENEEA. CDR3 length equals 15 residues. The CDR3 region is CASSLALAGYNEQFF. The CDR3 coding sequence is TGTGCCAGCAGCTTAGCTCTAGCGGGCTACAATGAGCAGTTCTTC.

As concerns this clone: At the DNA level, this CDR3 is encoded by other sequences in the same sample as well. The genes are TRBV5-1 and TRBJ2-7, with no clear D. V was cut by 2 bases and J by 2 bases, with 11 bases left in between. The CDR3 has 14 residues. Germline V gene lookup returns CDR1 SGHRS and CDR2 YFSETQ. CDR3 bases: TGCGCCAGCAGCTTTTCCGGCGGAACCTACGAGCAGTACTTC. It encodes CASSFSGGTYEQYF.

The chain is built from TRBV5-4 and TRBJ2-5; D is uncertain. The CDR3 runs 13 residues. Per germline, CDR1 SGHNT and CDR2 YYREEE (reference sequence). V shed 0 bases and J shed 2 bases, with 5 bases lying between them. The DNA for the CDR3 is TGTGCCAGCAGCTTGGGAACACAAGAGACCCAGTACTTC. It specifies CASSLGTQETQYF.

This chain uses TRBV19 with TRBJ1-5, with TRBD1 identical over 7 bases. CDR1 and CDR2 (germline): LNHDA, SQIVND (reference sequence). The CDR3 runs 16 residues. V was clipped by 9 bases and J by 8 bases; unmatched bases: 19. CDR3 in amino acids: CASHTGAALGVEPQHF. CDR3 bases: TGTGCCAGCCACACAGGGGCCGCCCTTGGGGTAGAGCCCCAGCATTTT.

The chain carries TRBV29-1 and TRBJ2-1, with D perhaps matching TRBD2 (5 bases). This CDR3 spans 15 amino acids. Per germline, CDR1 SQVTM and CDR2 ANQGSEA. Trimming took 6 bases from V and 4 from J, leaving 19 bases between them. CDR3 DNA: TGCAGCGTCAACCTAGCAGGTCGGTCGTACAATGAGCAGTTCTTC. Its protein is CSVNLAGRSYNEQFF.

This rearrangement joins TRBV7-2 to TRBJ2-7; 7 bases match TRBD1. V shed 0 bases, J shed 2 bases, and the junction held 4 bases outside the gene matches. The V gene's germline CDR1 is SGHTA and CDR2 FQGNSA. The CDR3 loop spans 15 amino acids. The CDR3 region is CASSLAGTDAYEQYF. Written as DNA, the CDR3 is TGTGCCAGCAGCTTAGCTGGGACAGATGCCTACGAGCAGTACTTC.

The chain carries TRBV27 and TRBJ2-7; 11 positions match TRBD1. CDR1 and CDR2 from the germline V gene are MNHEY and SMNVEV (reference sequence). The CDR3 has 15 residues. J gave up 3 bases and V 5 bases, and 6 bases lay outside the gene matches. Here the CDR3 reads CASSPDRGRNYEQYF. The CDR3 DNA sequence: TGTGCCAGCAGTCCGGACAGGGGGCGCAACTACGAGCAGTACTTC.

This sequence joins TRBV30 and TRBJ2-2; TRBD1 matches 9 bases. Germline CDR1 GTSNPN, CDR2 SVGIG (reference sequence). The trim removed 3 bases at V and 5 bases at J, leaving 4 bases unmatched. The CDR3 runs 14 residues. CDR3 amino acids: CAWSTGTGTGELFF. CDR3 sequence (DNA): TGTGCCTGGAGCACCGGGACAGGGACCGGGGAGCTGTTTTTT.

The CDR3 loop reads CASSPRGGSKETQYF. The CDR3 bases are TGTGCCAGCAGCCCCCGGGGGGGGTCGAAGGAGACCCAGTACTTC. The V call is TRBV11-2, the J call TRBJ2-5; 8 bases agree with TRBD2. Germline V gene sequence: CDR1 SGHAT, CDR2 FQNNGV. V was pared by 5 bases and J by 5 bases, with 10 bases of the junction left unmatched. The CDR3 totals 15 residues.

This sequence joins TRBV19 and TRBJ1-4; D might be TRBD1 (5 bases). Trimming shortened V by 4 bases and J by 4 bases, and 13 bases separated the two germline ends. CDR3 size: 15 residues. Germline CDR1 reads LNHDA; CDR2 reads SQIVND (reference sequence). CDR3 DNA: TGTGCCAGTAGTACAGGGAGGTTACATAATGAAAAACTGTTTTTT. It translates to CASSTGRLHNEKLFF.

The chain recombines TRBV4-1 with TRBJ1-5, with D possibly being TRBD1 (5 bases). The CDR3 runs 15 residues. CDR1 is MGHRA, CDR2 YSYEKL, per germline. Trimming stripped 1 base from V and 5 bases from J, with 12 bases between. The CDR3 reads CASSQAAGNDQPQHF. The CDR3 bases are TGCGCCAGCAGCCAAGCTGCAGGGAATGATCAGCCCCAGCATTTT.

This CDR3 reads CATSRVGGQPQHF. The CDR3 DNA sequence: TGTGCCACCAGCAGAGTCGGGGGACAGCCCCAGCATTTT. The chain combines TRBV15 with TRBJ1-5, with D possibly being TRBD1 (5 bases). Germline V gene lookup returns CDR1 LNHNV and CDR2 YYDKDF (reference sequence). V was pared by 1 base and J by 7 bases, with 8 bases between. The CDR3 runs 13 residues.

The chain recombines TRBV13 with TRBJ2-3; TRBD2 matches 12 bases. Trimming cost V 3 bases and J 6 bases; bases outside gene matches: 22. Per germline, CDR1 PRHDT and CDR2 FYEKMQ (reference sequence). The CDR3 length is 21 residues. CDR3 amino acids: CASSFRLGLAGDTLRADTQYF. In DNA form, the CDR3 reads TGTGCCAGCAGCTTTCGTCTGGGACTAGCGGGCGATACACTCAGAGCGGATACGCAGTATTTT. The full variable domain, rest sourced from reference TRBV13 and TRBJ2-3, is AAGVIQSPRHLIKEKRETATLKCYPIPRHDTVYWYQQGPGQDPQFLISFYEKMQSDKGSIPDRFSAQQFSDYHSELNMSSLELGDSALYFCASSFRLGLAGDTLRADTQYFGPGTRLTVL.

The chain joins TRBV9 to TRBJ2-5; TRBD2 matches 15 bases. Germline V gives CDR1 SGDLS, CDR2 YYNGEE. The CDR3 spans 19 residues. V shed 2 bases and J 0 bases; nucleotides not matched to a gene: 8. CDR3 DNA sequence: TGTGCCAGCAGCGTCGGGACTAGCGGGGGGAGCCGGTACCAAGAGACCCAGTACTTC. It yields the protein CASSVGTSGGSRYQETQYF.

This sequence joins TRBV9 and TRBJ1-4, with a possible D match to TRBD1 (6 bases). CDR1 and CDR2 from the germline V gene are SGDLS and YYNGEE. V was trimmed by 4 bases and J by 9 bases, leaving 16 bases between them. The CDR3 runs 14 residues. The DNA of the CDR3 is TGTGCCAGCAGCCCCCGACCAGGGGACCAAAAACTGTTTTTT. Protein: CASSPRPGDQKLFF.

The V and J genes are TRBV6-5 and TRBJ1-2; 11 nucleotides align to TRBD1. CDR1 MNHEY and CDR2 SVGAGI come from the germline V gene. This CDR3 has 13 residues. The trim removed 6 bases at V and 4 bases at J, leaving 1 base unmatched. CDR3 in amino acids: CASRGQGVYGYTF. CDR3 in DNA: TGTGCCAGCAGGGGACAGGGGGTCTATGGCTACACCTTC.

This sequence joins TRBV4-3 and TRBJ2-1, with 14 bases that match TRBD2. Trimming removed 0 bases from V and 10 bases from J; junction bases left unmatched: 5. The CDR3 has 16 amino acids. Germline values: CDR1 LGHNA, CDR2 YSLEER. The CDR3 region has the DNA TGCGCCAGCAGCCAAGAGGGACTAGCGGGAGCCTGGGAGCAGTTCTTC. It encodes CASSQEGLAGAWEQFF.

The V call is TRBV5-1, the J call TRBJ2-5; a weak D match, TRBD2 (6 bases). CDR1 and CDR2 (germline): SGHRS, YFSETQ. This CDR3 contains 16 residues. V gave up 4 bases and J gave up 2 bases, with 18 bases separating them. The chain's CDR3 is CASSISPAAGQETQYF. The CDR3 bases are TGCGCCAGCAGCATATCCCCAGCCGCGGGGCAAGAGACCCAGTACTTC.

The table lists this clone with a few counts. V and J are TRBV5-4 and TRBJ2-2; 7 positions agree with TRBD1. Germline V gene lookup returns CDR1 SGHNT and CDR2 YYREEE (reference sequence). The CDR3 covers 15 residues. Trimming removed 0 bases from V and 1 base from J; junction bases left unmatched: 0. The CDR3 spells CASSLGTGNTGELFF. The CDR3 DNA reads TGTGCCAGCAGCTTGGGGACAGGGAACACCGGGGAGCTGTTTTTT.

V and J are TRBV2 and TRBJ1-2; D unresolved. Trimming took off 6 bases at V and 2 bases at J, with 7 bases between the two ends. There are 12 residues in the CDR3. Germline V gene data show CDR1 as SNHLY and CDR2 as FYNNEI. CDR3 sequence: CASRGRNYGYTF. The CDR3 nucleotides are TGTGCCAGCAGGGGCAGGAACTATGGCTACACCTTC.

The chain employs TRBV15 and TRBJ2-3; 9 bases are shared with TRBD2. Per the germline V gene, CDR1 is LNHNV and CDR2 is YYDKDF (reference sequence). The CDR3 runs 16 residues. V lost 1 base and J lost 2; bases outside the gene matches: 4. CDR3 DNA sequence: TGTGCCACCAGCAGAGGGACTAGCGTTCCCACAGATACGCAGTATTTT. It translates to CATSRGTSVPTDTQYF. The variable domain in full, completed from reference TRBV15 and TRBJ2-3, reads DAMVIQNPRYQVTQFGKPVTLSCSQTLNHNVMYWYQQKSSQAPKLLFHYYDKDFNNEADTPDNFQSRRPNTSFCFLDIRSPGLGDTAMYLCATSRGTSVPTDTQYFGPGTRLTVL.

This chain joins TRBV18 and TRBJ1-2; 9 positions match TRBD1. The CDR3 totals 15 residues. V was clipped by 2 bases and J by 3 bases; unmatched bases: 4. Germline loops: CDR1 KGHSH, CDR2 LQKENI. Written as DNA, the CDR3 is TGTGCCAGCTCACCATGGACAGGGGAGGACTATGGCTACACCTTC. Its protein is CASSPWTGEDYGYTF.

The CDR3 DNA reads TGTGCCAGCAGCGCCCTATACAAAGGCCAGAGGGGCACAGATACGCAGTATTTT. Protein: CASSALYKGQRGTDTQYF. This chain connects TRBV5-6 to TRBJ2-3, with D possibly matching TRBD2 (5 bases). Germline CDR1 and CDR2: SGHDT and YYEEEE. The length of the CDR3 is 18 residues. V lost 4 bases and J 1 base, leaving 22 bases between the germline ends.

The rearrangement joins TRBV28 to TRBJ1-5; the match to TRBD1 covers 8 bases. J lost 6 bases, V lost 6 bases, and 13 bases had no gene match. The germline CDR1 and CDR2 sequences are MDHEN and SYDVKM. The CDR3 has 16 amino acids. This CDR3 reads CASSPQGAGPIQPQHF. The CDR3 DNA reads as TGTGCCAGCAGCCCTCAGGGGGCGGGACCAATTCAGCCCCAGCATTTT.

This chain uses TRBV19 with TRBJ1-2, with D tentatively TRBD1 (5 bases). The CDR3 has 14 amino acids. Germline V CDR1 and CDR2: LNHDA, SQIVND (reference sequence). Trimming left V 3 bases short and J 2 bases short, with 10 bases between. This CDR3 reads CASSIQGGNYGYTF. The DNA for the CDR3 is TGTGCCAGTAGTATTCAGGGAGGGAACTATGGCTACACCTTC. Drawing the rest from reference TRBV19 and TRBJ1-2, the complete variable domain is DGGITQSPKYLFRKEGQNVTLSCEQNLNHDAMYWYRQDPGQGLRLIYYSQIVNDFQKGDIAEGYSVSREKKESFPLTVTSAQKNPTAFYLCASSIQGGNYGYTFGSGTRLTVV.